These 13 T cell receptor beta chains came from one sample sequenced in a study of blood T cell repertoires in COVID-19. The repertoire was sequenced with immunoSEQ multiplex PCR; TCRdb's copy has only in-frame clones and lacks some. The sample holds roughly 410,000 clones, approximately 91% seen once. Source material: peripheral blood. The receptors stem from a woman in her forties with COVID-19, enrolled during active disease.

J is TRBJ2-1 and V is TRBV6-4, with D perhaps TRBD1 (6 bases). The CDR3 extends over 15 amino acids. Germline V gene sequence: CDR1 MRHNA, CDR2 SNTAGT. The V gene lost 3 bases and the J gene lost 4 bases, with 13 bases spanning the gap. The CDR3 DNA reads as TGTGCCAGCAGTGAAAGAGGGGGAGTTTACAATGAGCAGTTCTTC. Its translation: CASSERGGVYNEQFF.

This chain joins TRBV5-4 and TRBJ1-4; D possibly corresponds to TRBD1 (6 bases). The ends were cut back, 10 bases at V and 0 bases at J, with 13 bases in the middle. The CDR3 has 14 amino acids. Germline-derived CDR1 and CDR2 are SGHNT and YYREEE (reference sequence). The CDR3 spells CAVQGSATNEKLFF. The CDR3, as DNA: TGTGCCGTACAGGGCTCCGCAACTAATGAAAAACTGTTTTTT.

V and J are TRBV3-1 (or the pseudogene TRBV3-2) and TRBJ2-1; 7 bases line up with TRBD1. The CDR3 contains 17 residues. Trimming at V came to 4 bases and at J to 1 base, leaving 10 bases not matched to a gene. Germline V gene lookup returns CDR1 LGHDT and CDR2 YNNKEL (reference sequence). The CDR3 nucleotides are TGTGCCAGCAGCCTAACCTCCGGGACAGCTTCCTACAATGAGCAGTTCTTC. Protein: CASSLTSGTASYNEQFF.

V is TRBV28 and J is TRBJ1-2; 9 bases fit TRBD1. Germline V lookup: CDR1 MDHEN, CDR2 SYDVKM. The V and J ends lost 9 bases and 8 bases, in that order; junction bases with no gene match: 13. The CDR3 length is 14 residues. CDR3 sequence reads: CASDNLGQGGGYTF. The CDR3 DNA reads TGTGCCAGTGATAATCTGGGACAGGGTGGCGGCTACACCTTC.

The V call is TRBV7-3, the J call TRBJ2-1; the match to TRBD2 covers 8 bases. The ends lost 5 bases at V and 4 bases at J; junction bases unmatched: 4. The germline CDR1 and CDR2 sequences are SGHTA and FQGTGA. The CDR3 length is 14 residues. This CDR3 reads CASSPGLAYNEQFF. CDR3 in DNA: TGTGCCAGCAGCCCAGGACTAGCTTACAATGAGCAGTTCTTC.

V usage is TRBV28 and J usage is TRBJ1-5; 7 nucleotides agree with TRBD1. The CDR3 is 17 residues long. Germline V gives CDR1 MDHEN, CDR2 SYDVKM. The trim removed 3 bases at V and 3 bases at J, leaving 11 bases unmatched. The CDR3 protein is CASSFRGRGSNNQPQHF. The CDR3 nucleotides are TGTGCCAGCAGTTTTAGGGGGCGCGGAAGTAACAATCAGCCCCAGCATTTT.

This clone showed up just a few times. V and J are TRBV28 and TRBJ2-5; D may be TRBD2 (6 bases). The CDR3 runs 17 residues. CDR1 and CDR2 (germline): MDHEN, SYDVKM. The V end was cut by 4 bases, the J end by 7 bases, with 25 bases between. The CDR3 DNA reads TGTGCCAGCAGTTCCCCCTCCCCCTCGTTAGCGGCACTGACCCAGTACTTC. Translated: CASSSPSPSLAALTQYF. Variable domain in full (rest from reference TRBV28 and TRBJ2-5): DVKVTQSSRYLVKRTGEKVFLECVQDMDHENMFWYRQDPGLGLRLIYFSYDVKMKEKGDIPEGYSVSREKKERFSLILESASTNQTSMYLCASSSPSPSLAALTQYFGPGTRLLVL.

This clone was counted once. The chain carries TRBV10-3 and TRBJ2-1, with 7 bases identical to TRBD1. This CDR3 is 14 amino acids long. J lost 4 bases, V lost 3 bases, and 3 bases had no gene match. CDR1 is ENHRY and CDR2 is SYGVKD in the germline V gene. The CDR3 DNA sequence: TGTGCCATCAGTGAATCGACAGGGTACAATGAGCAGTTCTTC. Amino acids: CAISESTGYNEQFF.

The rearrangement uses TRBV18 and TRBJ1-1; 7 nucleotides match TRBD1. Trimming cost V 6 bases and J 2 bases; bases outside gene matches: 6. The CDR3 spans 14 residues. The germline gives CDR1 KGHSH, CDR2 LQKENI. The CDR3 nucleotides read TGTGCCAGCTCGGCACAGGGGCCTAACACTGAAGCTTTCTTT. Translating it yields CASSAQGPNTEAFF.

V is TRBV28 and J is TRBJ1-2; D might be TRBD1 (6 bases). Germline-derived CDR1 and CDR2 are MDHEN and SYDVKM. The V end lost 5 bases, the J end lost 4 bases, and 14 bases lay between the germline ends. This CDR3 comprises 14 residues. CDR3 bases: TGTGCCAGCAGTCCCCGACAGGCCATCTATGGCTACACCTTC. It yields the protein CASSPRQAIYGYTF.

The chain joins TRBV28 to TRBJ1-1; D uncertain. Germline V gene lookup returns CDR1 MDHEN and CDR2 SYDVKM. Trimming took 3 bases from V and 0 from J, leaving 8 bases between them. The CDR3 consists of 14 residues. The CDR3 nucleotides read TGTGCCAGCAGTTTCGCTGGCTTGAACACTGAAGCTTTCTTT. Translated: CASSFAGLNTEAFF.

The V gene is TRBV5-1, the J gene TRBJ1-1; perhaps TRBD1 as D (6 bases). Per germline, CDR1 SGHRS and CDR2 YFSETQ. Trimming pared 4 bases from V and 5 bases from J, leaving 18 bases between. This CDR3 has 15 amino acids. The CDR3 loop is CASSPRQASGTEAFF. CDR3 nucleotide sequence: TGCGCCAGCAGCCCACGACAGGCCAGTGGTACTGAAGCTTTCTTT. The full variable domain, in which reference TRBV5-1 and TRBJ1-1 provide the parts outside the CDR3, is KAGVTQTPRYLIKTRGQQVTLSCSPISGHRSVSWYQQTPGQGLQFLFEYFSETQRNKGNFPGRFSGRQFSNSRSEMNVSTLELGDSALYLCASSPRQASGTEAFFGQGTRLTVV.

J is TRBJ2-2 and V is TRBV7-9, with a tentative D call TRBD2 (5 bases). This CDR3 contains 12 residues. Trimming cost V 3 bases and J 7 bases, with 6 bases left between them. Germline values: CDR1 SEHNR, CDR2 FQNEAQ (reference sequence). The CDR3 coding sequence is TGTGCCAGCAGCTTCCGGGGCGGGGAGCTGTTTTTT. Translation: CASSFRGGELFF.